This T cell receptor (beta chain) was profiled in a study of post-analysis software for immune sequencing data. Across the whole study: Some patients lacked subtype; others had relapsing-remitting, secondary progressive or progressive-relapsing disease.

CDR1 and CDR2 (germline): MNHNY, SVGAGI (reference sequence). The CDR3 loop spans 13 amino acids. General study points: F-measure co-clustering was strong for batch-matched samples. Patients carried several TRBV segments more frequently than controls did, and TRBV5-6, TRBV5-1 and TRBV20-1 were among them. Controls significantly exceeded multiple sclerosis patients in normalized Chao1 diversity.

Unique-molecular-identifier-tagged TCR beta cDNA libraries were used. Between roughly 1 and 10 million T cells gave rise to some 470,000 cDNA molecules. TCRdb re-analysed the PCR reads in MiXCR, keeping a single row per CDR3 protein. Found here are roughly 200,000 distinct CDR3 sequences, approximately 28% of them singletons; the top ten hold around 3.2%. A single count supports this clonotype. Its specificity is not known. This sequence may be a read error, since a much larger clone differs from it by one base. The chain links TRBV6-6 to TRBJ1-2; perhaps TRBD1 as D (5 bases). The sample was blood. This clonotype was sampled from a girl younger than 18 with multiple sclerosis. CDR3 bases: TGTGCCAGCAGTGCGGGCGGGGCCTATGGCTCCACCTTC. Residues: CASSAGGAYGSTF.